This T cell receptor beta chain was recovered during a study of blood T cell repertoires in COVID-19. Study summary: Samples came from the United States, Italy and Spain, spanning acute and convalescent COVID-19. The cDNA or gDNA used as material had been derived from T cells, B-cell-depleted T cells, or PBMCs.

In the authors' workflow: From reference gene primer amplification, estimates of nucleated cell counts were derived. Repertoires were generated with immunoSEQ multiplex PCR, while TCRdb's copy carries only in-frame clones and drops some. V and J calls and clone size come straight from that table; D and trimming were deduced from the DNA. Among roughly 210,000 clones listed, around 89% were seen once. This clone was picked up one time. Germline V gives CDR1 SGHDN, CDR2 FVKESK. CDR3 length equals 15 residues. The trim removed 5 bases at V and 3 bases at J, leaving 2 bases unmatched. Sequencing was done on a sample of peripheral blood. The receptor comes from a man between 70 and 80 years old with acute or convalescent COVID-19. The chain employs TRBV14 and TRBJ2-1, with 12 bases matching TRBD2. This CDR3 is CASSRLAGVYNEQFF. CDR3 sequence (DNA): TGTGCCAGCAGCAGACTAGCGGGAGTCTACAATGAGCAGTTCTTC. The whole variable domain, remainder taken from reference TRBV14 and TRBJ2-1, is EAGVTQFPSHSVIEKGQTVTLRCDPISGHDNLYWYRRVMGKEIKFLLHFVKESKQDESGMPNNRFLAERTGGTYSTLKVQPAELEDSGVYFCASSRLAGVYNEQFFGPGTRLTVL.